These 11 T cell receptor beta chains share one sample of origin, sequenced in a study of T cell repertoires in cytomegalovirus infection (dated by TCRdb to between 2018 and 2020). The treatment or condition label for this specimen denotes: in vitro stimulation with specific CMV peptide epitopes to enrich CMV-specific T cells. For sequencing, an Illumina HiSeq 1500 was employed. The public reads were run again by TCRdb, first through fastp at Q25 and then through MiXCR, and only productive beta chains were kept. Each CDR3 protein appears once, grouped with its most common genes and DNA. A total of 700,000 to 900,000 distinct CDR3 sequences appear in this sample, under 35% of them only once. The ten largest clones represent roughly 13% of the sample. The antigens for these receptors are not known. The sample in question was cultured CD8+ T cells from PBMCs, obtained from culture after CMV antigen stimulation. These receptors were obtained from a human donor in good health (CMV status not recorded). Some clones in this sample may be carry-over from other donors' samples.

The V gene is TRBV20-1, the J gene TRBJ1-2, with D unresolved. Trimming pared 5 bases from V and 6 bases from J, leaving 19 bases between. The CDR3 runs to 14 residues. Germline values: CDR1 DFQATT, CDR2 SNEGSKA (reference sequence). DNA for the CDR3: TGCAGTGCTCCCCACCGGACGGAGGAGGATGGCTACACCTTC. Amino acid sequence: CSAPHRTEEDGYTF.

The chain couples TRBV29-1 to TRBJ2-7; D possibly matches TRBD1 or TRBD2 (5 bases each). CDR1 and CDR2 from the germline V gene are SQVTM and ANQGSEA. The CDR3 sequence is 14 residues long. The germline V and J ends were trimmed by 3 bases and 4 bases, with 16 bases remaining between them. The CDR3 coding sequence is TGCAGCGTTGAGGTTGGCAGGGAGACTTACGAGCAGTACTTC. Encoded protein: CSVEVGRETYEQYF.

For this clonotype: Just one base apart from a much larger clone, this may be a read error. V and J are TRBV3-1 and TRBJ1-1; weak D call: TRBD1 (6 bases). CDR3 length: 13 residues. Germline lookup yields CDR1 LGHDT and CDR2 YNNKEL (reference sequence). V gave up 4 bases and J gave up 4 bases, with 10 bases separating them. The CDR3 nucleotides read TGTGCCAGCAGCCCAGGACAGATCACTGAAGCTTTCTTT. Translation gives CASSPGQITEAFF.

The sample holds many counts of this clonotype. The chain couples TRBV7-2 to TRBJ1-5; tentative D call: TRBD1 (5 bases). This CDR3 spans 18 amino acids. The germline gives CDR1 SGHTA, CDR2 FQGNSA. V was clipped by 5 bases and J by 2 bases, with 22 bases between them. CDR3 residues: CASSPFRGGTHGNQPQHF. In DNA form, the CDR3 reads TGTGCCAGCAGCCCATTCCGAGGCGGGACGCACGGCAATCAGCCCCAGCATTTT.

This clonotype was found many times. V gene TRBV27 combines with J gene TRBJ2-7, with D possibly being TRBD2 (6 bases). This CDR3 is 13 amino acids long. V shed 3 bases and J shed 0 bases, with 6 bases lying between them. Germline V gene data show CDR1 as MNHEY and CDR2 as SMNVEV (reference sequence). The CDR3 DNA follows: TGTGCCAGCAGTTTGGGACTCTCCTACGAGCAGTACGTC. Translation: CASSLGLSYEQYV.

This clonotype was picked up a small number of times. V is TRBV19 and J is TRBJ1-1, with a weak D call TRBD1 (5 bases). The CDR3 sequence is 11 residues long. CDR1 LNHDA and CDR2 SQIVND come from the germline V gene (reference sequence). The V and J ends lost 6 bases and 6 bases respectively, with 8 bases between them. Here the CDR3 reads CASRGVPEAFF. The CDR3 DNA reads as TGTGCCAGTAGAGGGGTCCCTGAAGCTTTCTTT. Variable domain in full (rest from reference TRBV19 and TRBJ1-1): DGGITQSPKYLFRKEGQNVTLSCEQNLNHDAMYWYRQDPGQGLRLIYYSQIVNDFQKGDIAEGYSVSREKKESFPLTVTSAQKNPTAFYLCASRGVPEAFFGQGTRLTVV.

This clonotype was detected only a few times. This sequence joins TRBV19 and TRBJ1-1; D is uncertain. The germline V gene has CDR1 LNHDA and CDR2 SQIVND (reference sequence). V lost 5 bases, J lost 7 bases, and 8 bases lay in between. The CDR3 runs to 11 residues. The chain's CDR3 is CASSLINEAFF. CDR3 DNA: TGTGCCAGTAGTCTCATTAATGAAGCTTTCTTT.

This clonotype was detected a few times. The rearrangement uses TRBV9 and TRBJ1-6; D remains ambiguous. The CDR3 covers 16 residues. V dropped 0 bases and J dropped 0 bases, with 7 bases sitting between them. Germline CDR1 SGDLS, CDR2 YYNGEE. In DNA, the CDR3 is TGTGCCAGCAGCGTAGGGGCCAGCTCCTATAATTCACCCCTCCACTTT. It codes for CASSVGASSYNSPLHF.

The chain employs TRBV19 and TRBJ2-2; 7 nucleotides agree with TRBD1. Germline V lookup: CDR1 LNHDA, CDR2 SQIVND (reference sequence). The CDR3 is 14 amino acids. The V and J ends lost 3 bases and 7 bases, in that order; junction bases with no gene match: 5. The DNA for the CDR3 is TGTGCCAGTAGTATTTGGACAGGCAACGGGGAGCTGTTTTTT. It encodes CASSIWTGNGELFF.

This clonotype appeared a few times. V usage is TRBV28 and J usage is TRBJ2-5; D gene uncertain. The V end lost 5 bases, the J end lost 1 base, and 14 bases lay between the germline ends. Germline V lookup: CDR1 MDHEN, CDR2 SYDVKM. CDR3 length: 15 residues. This CDR3 is CASSPQLGGQETQYF. CDR3 bases: TGTGCCAGCAGTCCCCAGCTCGGTGGCCAAGAGACCCAGTACTTC.

In this sample, this clonotype turned up a few times. This chain links TRBV6-1 with TRBJ1-4; no firm D call. The CDR3 runs to 14 residues. Germline V lookup: CDR1 MNHNS, CDR2 SASEGT. V lost 7 bases to trimming and J lost 2 bases, with 11 bases between them. The DNA of the CDR3 is TGTGCCAGCATTTCGGGGTGGACTAATGAAAAACTGTTTTTT. Its translation: CASISGWTNEKLFF.